The clone carrying this T cell receptor (beta chain) was seen a single time. Participants, about 18 to 90 years old, spanned some 23 US areas. Participants reported their clinical history, and cohort assignment relied on those reports. These data are taken from a study of blood T cell repertoires in COVID-19. Across the study: Italy, Spain and the United States were the sources of the convalescent and acute COVID-19 samples.

The V segment lost 10 bases and the J segment 0 bases; nucleotides outside the gene matches: 9. The length of the CDR3 is 14 residues. CDR1 and CDR2 (germline): MDHEN, SYDVKM. Study processing details: Nucleated cell number was recorded as an estimate derived from reference gene primer amplification. Data came from immunoSEQ multiplex PCR; TCRdb stores just in-frame clones and leaves some out. V, J and clone size derive from that table, while D and trimming were established from the DNA sequence. This sample carries over 130,000 clones, roughly four fifths of them seen once, and the ten largest clones take roughly 3.4%.

This receptor was obtained from a woman between 45 and 60 years old with acute COVID-19. What was sequenced was PBMCs or T cells enriched from blood (not recorded which). The chain joins TRBV28 to TRBJ2-7; 7 nucleotides align to TRBD1. The CDR3 coding sequence is TGTGCCACCTACAGGGACAGAGACTCCTACGAGCAGTACTTC. Encoded protein: CATYRDRDSYEQYF. Using reference TRBV28 and TRBJ2-7 for the parts outside the CDR3, the full variable domain is DVKVTQSSRYLVKRTGEKVFLECVQDMDHENMFWYRQDPGLGLRLIYFSYDVKMKEKGDIPEGYSVSREKKERFSLILESASTNQTSMYLCATYRDRDSYEQYFGPGTRLTVT.